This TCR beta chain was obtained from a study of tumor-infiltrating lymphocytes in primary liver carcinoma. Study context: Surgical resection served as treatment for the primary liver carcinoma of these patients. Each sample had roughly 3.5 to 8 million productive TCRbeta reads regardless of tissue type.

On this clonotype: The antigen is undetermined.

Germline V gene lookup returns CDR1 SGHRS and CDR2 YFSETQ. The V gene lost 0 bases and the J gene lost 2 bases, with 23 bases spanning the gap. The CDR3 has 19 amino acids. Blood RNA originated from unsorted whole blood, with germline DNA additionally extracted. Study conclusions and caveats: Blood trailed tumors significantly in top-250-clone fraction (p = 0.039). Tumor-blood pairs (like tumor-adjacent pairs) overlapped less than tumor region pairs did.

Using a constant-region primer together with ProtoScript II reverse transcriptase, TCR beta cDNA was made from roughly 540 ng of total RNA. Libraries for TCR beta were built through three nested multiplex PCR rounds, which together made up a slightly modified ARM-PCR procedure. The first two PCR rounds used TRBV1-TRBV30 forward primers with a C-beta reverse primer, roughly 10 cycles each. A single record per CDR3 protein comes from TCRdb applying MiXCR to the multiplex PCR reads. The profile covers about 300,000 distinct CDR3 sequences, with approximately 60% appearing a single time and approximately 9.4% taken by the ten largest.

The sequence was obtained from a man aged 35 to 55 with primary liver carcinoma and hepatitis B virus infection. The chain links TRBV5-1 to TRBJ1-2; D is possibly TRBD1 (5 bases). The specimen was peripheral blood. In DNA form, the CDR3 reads TGCGCCAGCAGCTTGGGTACTGGGACCGGTCCAGGTGTCAACTATGGCTACACCTTC. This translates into CASSLGTGTGPGVNYGYTF.